This T cell receptor beta chain emerged from a study of blood T cell repertoires in COVID-19. Study background: Italy, Spain and the United States were the sources of the convalescent and acute COVID-19 samples.

In germline, CDR1 is SGDLS, CDR2 YYNGEE. V was cut by 2 bases and J by 8 bases, with 13 bases left in between. The CDR3 covers 13 residues. Seattle cases were enrolled at active infection and followed longitudinally. The assay was immunoSEQ multiplex PCR, and TCRdb's table has in-frame clones only and misses some. The sample has around 300,000 clones; roughly 90% are singletons. The origin of this receptor is a woman aged 30 to 39 with COVID-19, enrolled during active disease. The rearrangement links TRBV9 to TRBJ1-2; tentative D call: TRBD1 (5 bases). Sample: peripheral blood. This chain's CDR3 is CASSVQGTRGYTF. CDR3 in DNA: TGTGCCAGCAGCGTCCAGGGTACCCGGGGCTACACCTTC.